These 20 T cell receptor beta chains share one sample of origin, sequenced in a study of blood T cell repertoires in COVID-19. Using immunoSEQ multiplex PCR, the repertoire was profiled, and TCRdb retains in-frame clones only, with some absent. Among 120,000 to 150,000 clones, 70% to 90% were seen once, and the ten largest hold 3% to 4%. The sequencing input was PBMCs or T cells enriched from blood (not recorded which). Receptor source: a woman in her 50s with acute COVID-19.

The chain has TRBV4-2 and TRBJ2-7; D perhaps matches TRBD1 (6 bases). Trimming took off 1 base at V and 6 bases at J, with 10 bases between the two ends. CDR1 and CDR2 from the germline V gene are LGHNA and YNFKEQ. CDR3 size: 13 residues. CDR3 protein: CASSQGDTAEQYF. The CDR3 coding sequence is TGTGCCAGCAGCCAAGGGGACACCGCCGAGCAGTACTTC.

The rearrangement uses TRBV19 and TRBJ1-3; D remains unclear. V shed 6 bases and J shed 4 bases, with 4 bases lying between them. The CDR3 runs to 11 residues. The germline V gene encodes CDR1 LNHDA and CDR2 SQIVND (reference sequence). CDR3 coding DNA: TGTGCCAGTAGGGCCGGAAACACCATATATTTT. Amino acids: CASRAGNTIYF.

This rearrangement joins TRBV7-6 to TRBJ2-7; 7 positions agree with TRBD2. This CDR3 is 15 amino acids long. The V gene end was trimmed by 4 bases and the J gene end by 4 bases; junction bases not matched to a gene: 10. CDR1 is SGHVS, CDR2 FNYEAQ, per germline. Written as DNA, the CDR3 is TGTGCCAGCAGCTCCGCTGCGGGAGAGGGATACGAGCAGTACTTC. It is translated as CASSSAAGEGYEQYF.

The chain couples TRBV20-1 to TRBJ2-1; D perhaps matches TRBD1 (6 bases). CDR3 length: 14 residues. The V end was cut by 3 bases, the J end by 6 bases, with 15 bases between. CDR1 and CDR2 from the germline V gene are DFQATT and SNEGSKA (reference sequence). The CDR3: CSASPQGVRNEQFF. CDR3 nucleotide sequence: TGCAGTGCTAGTCCACAGGGAGTTCGCAATGAGCAGTTCTTC.

This chain links TRBV5-4 with TRBJ2-5, with 10 positions matching TRBD2. Germline V CDR1 and CDR2: SGHNT, YYREEE (reference sequence). V lost 4 bases and J lost 1; bases outside the gene matches: 1. This CDR3 region has 14 residues. The CDR3 sequence is CASSLAGAQETQYF. For the CDR3, the DNA is TGTGCCAGCAGCCTAGCGGGAGCCCAAGAGACCCAGTACTTC.

Of note for this clone: The same CDR3 is also encoded by other DNA sequences in this sample. The chain has TRBV2 and TRBJ2-1, with 7 bases aligning to TRBD2. The J segment lost 3 bases and the V segment lost 1 base, leaving 3 bases of the junction unmatched. The CDR3 covers 15 residues. Germline-derived CDR1 and CDR2 are SNHLY and FYNNEI. In DNA, the CDR3 is TGTGCCAGCAGTGAAGGCCTAGCGGTCTACAATGAGCAGTTCTTC. It encodes CASSEGLAVYNEQFF.

The gene calls are TRBV7-2 and TRBJ2-3; 9 bases are shared with TRBD2. V gave up 3 bases and J gave up 0 bases; unmatched junction bases: 10. The CDR3 runs to 18 residues. Germline-derived CDR1 and CDR2 are SGHTA and FQGNSA. The CDR3 here is CASSFRAGGPLSTDTQYF. The CDR3 bases are TGTGCCAGCAGCTTTAGAGCGGGAGGACCTCTTAGCACAGATACGCAGTATTTT.

The J gene is TRBJ1-1, the V gene TRBV7-9; 9 bases agree with TRBD1. This CDR3 has 17 residues. The junction had 9 bases not matched to a gene; V was cut back by 1 base and J by 3 bases. Looked up from germline, CDR1 is SEHNR and CDR2 is FQNEAQ (reference sequence). This CDR3 is CASSLVRGQGWHTEAFF. CDR3 bases: TGTGCCAGCAGCTTAGTAAGGGGACAGGGTTGGCACACTGAAGCTTTCTTT.

This clone appeared once. V gene TRBV30 combines with J gene TRBJ1-6; 7 nucleotides align to TRBD1. J gave up 10 bases and V 5 bases, and 5 bases lay outside the gene matches. The CDR3 is 12 residues long. In germline, CDR1 is GTSNPN, CDR2 SVGIG (reference sequence). The DNA of the CDR3 is TGTGCCTGGTCGCCAGGGGGATCACCCCTCCACTTT. Its protein product is CAWSPGGSPLHF.

The rearrangement links TRBV5-5 to TRBJ1-6; D is undetermined. Trimming took 1 base from V and 8 from J, leaving 10 bases between them. Germline-derived CDR1 and CDR2 are SGHKS and YYEKEE (reference sequence). CDR3 length: 14 amino acids. The CDR3 nucleotides are TGTGCCAGCAGCTTGACAGAATTCGATTCACCCCTCCACTTT. Translated: CASSLTEFDSPLHF.

The chain uses TRBV10-3 and TRBJ1-4; D possibly corresponds to TRBD1 (5 bases). The CDR3 has 12 amino acids. Per the germline V gene, CDR1 is ENHRY and CDR2 is SYGVKD. The V end lost 2 bases, the J end lost 8 bases, and 6 bases lay between the germline ends. CDR3 coding DNA: TGTGCCATCAGTGAGGGGGGGGAAAAACTGTTTTTT. It yields the protein CAISEGGEKLFF.

The genes are TRBV29-1 and TRBJ2-1; no definite D call. The CDR3 is made up of 13 amino acids. From germline, CDR1 is SQVTM and CDR2 ANQGSEA. V was shortened by 7 bases and J by 0 bases, with 10 bases between the two germline ends. In DNA form, the CDR3 reads TGCAGCGCAGACTCGAGCTCCTACAATGAGCAGTTCTTC. Translated: CSADSSSYNEQFF.

As DNA, the CDR3 is TGTGCCAGCAGTGAAGTACTTCATCAGCCCCAGCATTTT. Translating gives CASSEVLHQPQHF. The rearrangement uses TRBV6-1 and TRBJ1-5; D not resolved. The germline gives CDR1 MNHNS, CDR2 SASEGT. This CDR3 has 13 amino acids. Trimming removed 1 base at V and 5 bases at J, with 6 bases between.

J is TRBJ1-5 and V is TRBV6-2 or TRBV6-3; 7 bases map to TRBD1. With V trimmed by 0 bases and J by 3 bases, 5 bases remained unmatched. The CDR3 spans 16 residues. Germline assignment: CDR1 MNHEY and CDR2 SVGEGT. The CDR3 here is CASSYSGQSINQPQHF. The CDR3, as DNA: TGTGCCAGCAGTTACTCGGGACAGTCCATCAATCAGCCCCAGCATTTT.

The CDR3 reads CASSLDRDNQPQHF. As DNA, the CDR3 is TGTGCCAGCAGCTTAGATCGGGACAATCAGCCCCAGCATTTT. This chain connects TRBV7-3 to TRBJ1-5; D gene unclear. From germline, CDR1 is SGHTA and CDR2 FQGTGA. This CDR3 has 14 residues. V lost 2 bases to trimming and J lost 3 bases, with 8 bases between them.

This sequence joins TRBV7-2 and TRBJ2-1; TRBD2 might be the D (6 bases). The V and J ends lost 3 bases and 10 bases respectively, with 13 bases between them. Germline CDR1 SGHTA, CDR2 FQGNSA. The CDR3 is 13 residues long. As DNA, the CDR3 is TGTGCCAGCAGCTTGGGGGAGGCCGGAGAGCAGTTCTTC. It codes for CASSLGEAGEQFF.

This sequence joins TRBV3-1 (or the pseudogene TRBV3-2) and TRBJ2-4; D is perhaps TRBD2 (6 bases). The germline V gene has CDR1 LGHDT and CDR2 YNNKEL (reference sequence). V lost 0 bases, J lost 12 bases, and 12 bases lay in between. The length of the CDR3 is 13 residues. The DNA of the CDR3 is TGTGCCAGCAGCCAAGAGGAGGGATCCGGTCAGTACTTC. Translation: CASSQEEGSGQYF.

The rearrangement joins TRBV28 to TRBJ1-2, with 8 positions matching TRBD1. This CDR3 is built from 14 residues. Trimming cost V 5 bases and J 4 bases; bases outside gene matches: 6. Looked up from germline, CDR1 is MDHEN and CDR2 is SYDVKM. CDR3 DNA: TGTGCCAGCAGTGCACTACAGGGGGTCTATGGCTACACCTTC. It encodes CASSALQGVYGYTF.

V usage is TRBV29-1 and J usage is TRBJ2-5, with 11 nucleotides matching TRBD2. Looked up from germline, CDR1 is SQVTM and CDR2 is ANQGSEA. The CDR3 length is 12 residues. V was clipped by 7 bases and J by 6 bases; unmatched bases: 4. CDR3 in DNA: TGCAGCGAAACTAGCGGGAGTCAGACCCAGTACTTC. Encoded protein: CSETSGSQTQYF.

The chain is built from TRBV18 and TRBJ1-2; D ambiguous. Trimming left V 1 base short and J 1 base short, with 7 bases between. The CDR3 sequence is 14 residues long. The V gene's germline CDR1 is KGHSH and CDR2 LQKENI. The CDR3 spells CASSPREDNYGYTF. The CDR3 DNA is TGTGCCAGCTCACCACGCGAGGATAACTATGGCTACACCTTC.